This TCR beta chain came from a study of shared clonotypes between healthy human individuals. Study observations and caveats: Sampling was confined to blood; repertoires within tissues likely differ.

The study ran the assay at deep level. The authors split each subset's genomic DNA evenly across several immunoSEQ plates. Profiled with immunoSEQ multiplex PCR; TCRdb holds only in-frame clones, not every one. Found here are 2 million to 3 million clones, around 90% of them singletons; the top ten hold around 0.15%. The donor cohort consisted entirely of Caucasian adults residing in Nashville, Tennessee. About this clone: Its specificity is not known.

Germline assignment: CDR1 MNHEY and CDR2 SMNVEV (reference sequence). CDR3 length equals 13 residues. V was clipped by 9 bases and J by 9 bases; unmatched bases: 6. The V call is TRBV27, the J call TRBJ2-1; 12 bases map to TRBD2. Sequenced input: naive CD4+ T cells sorted from blood. Subset indicated: CD45RA+ positively selected. The clonotype originates from a man aged 18 to 30 in good health. CDR3 region: CASRLAGVGEQFF. The CDR3 DNA follows: TGTGCCAGTAGACTAGCGGGAGTGGGTGAGCAGTTCTTC.